The TCR beta chain described here comes from a study of radiotherapy plus CTLA-4 blockade in lung cancer. At the level of the study: Disease control was achieved by less than 40% of patients, and objective responses by over 15%. Study-wide results and caveats: The study found tumor-derived TCR clones expanded in blood after radiotherapy plus ipilimumab. Increased serum interferon-beta after radiation also reportedly predicted response strongly.

Produced via immunoSEQ multiplex PCR; TCRdb's table is partial and in-frame only. Of more than 40,000 clones in the sample, around 73% were seen once. V lost 1 base to trimming and J lost 0 bases; unmatched junction nucleotides: 17. This CDR3 spans 21 amino acids. The germline gives CDR1 MDHEN, CDR2 SYDVKM. Points on this clone: The antigen remains undetermined.

Receiving focal radiation plus CTLA-4 blockade with ipilimumab were patients who had chemo-refractory metastatic non-small-cell lung cancer. This chain connects TRBV28 to TRBJ1-5; TRBD1 matches 8 bases. The sample in question was peripheral blood, obtained from a patient treated with radiotherapy plus ipilimumab. The TCR originated in a human donor with non-small cell lung cancer who had a complete response to radiotherapy plus ipilimumab. The CDR3: CASSLLRGLGRGRFSNQPQHF. In DNA form, the CDR3 reads TGTGCCAGCAGTTTATTAAGGGGACTGGGCAGGGGGCGATTTAGCAATCAGCCCCAGCATTTT.